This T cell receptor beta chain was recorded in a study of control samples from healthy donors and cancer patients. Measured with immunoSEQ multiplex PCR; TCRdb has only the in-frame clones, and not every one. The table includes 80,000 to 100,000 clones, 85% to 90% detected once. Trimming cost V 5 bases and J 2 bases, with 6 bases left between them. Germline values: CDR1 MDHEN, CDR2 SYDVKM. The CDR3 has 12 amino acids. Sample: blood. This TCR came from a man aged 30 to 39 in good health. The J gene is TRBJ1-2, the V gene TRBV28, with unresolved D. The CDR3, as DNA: TGTGCCAGCAGTACAGAGAACTATGGCTACACCTTC. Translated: CASSTENYGYTF.